This T cell receptor (beta chain) came from a study of blood T cell repertoires in COVID-19. For the study at large: The study drew acute and convalescent COVID-19 samples from the United States, Italy and Spain. T cells, B-cell-depleted T cells, or PBMCs supplied cDNA or gDNA.

In the original workflow: For nucleated cells, counts were estimated from reference gene primer amplification. This table comes from immunoSEQ multiplex PCR, and its TCRdb copy is limited to in-frame clones, with some not included. V, J and clone size are those of that table, while D and trimming were read from the DNA. The data hold 35,000 to 40,000 clones, with roughly 80% observed a single time. Germline lookup yields CDR1 MNHEY and CDR2 SVGEGT. The CDR3 is made up of 14 amino acids. The germline V and J ends were trimmed by 1 base and 4 bases, with 8 bases remaining between them. V usage is TRBV6-2 or TRBV6-3 and J usage is TRBJ1-5; no clear D gene. The sample was peripheral blood. This receptor was identified in a human donor with acute or convalescent COVID-19. The donor label of this sample is uncertain. CDR3 residues: CASSYFTGNQPQHF. The CDR3 coding sequence is TGTGCCAGCAGTTACTTCACGGGGAATCAGCCCCAGCATTTT.